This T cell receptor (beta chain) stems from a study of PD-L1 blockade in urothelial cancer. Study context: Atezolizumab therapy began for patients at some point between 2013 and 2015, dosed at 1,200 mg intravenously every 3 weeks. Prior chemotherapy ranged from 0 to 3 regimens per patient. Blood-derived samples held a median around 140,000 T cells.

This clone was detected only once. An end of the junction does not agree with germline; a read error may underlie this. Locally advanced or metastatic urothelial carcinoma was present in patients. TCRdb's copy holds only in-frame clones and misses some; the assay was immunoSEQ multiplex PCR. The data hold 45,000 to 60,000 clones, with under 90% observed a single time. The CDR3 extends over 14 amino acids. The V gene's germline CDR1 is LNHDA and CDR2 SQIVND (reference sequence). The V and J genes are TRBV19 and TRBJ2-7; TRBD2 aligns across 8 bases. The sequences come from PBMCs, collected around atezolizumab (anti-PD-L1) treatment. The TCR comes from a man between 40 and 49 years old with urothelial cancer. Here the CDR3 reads CASSISGSSNEQYF. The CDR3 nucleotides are TGTGCCAGTAGTATCAGCGGGAGCTCCAACGAGCAGTACTTC.